These 25 T cell receptor beta chains share one sample of origin, sequenced in a study of long-term antiretroviral therapy in people with HIV. It was version v3.0 of the immunoSEQ assay that was run at survey level. Profiling relied on immunoSEQ multiplex PCR, and the TCRdb table lists in-frame clones only, not all of them. Of around 19,000 clones listed, 92% are singletons. This specimen consisted of unsorted PBMCs, obtained 4.4 years after starting antiretroviral therapy. All receptors derive from a woman in her fifties or sixties with HIV.

This chain links TRBV5-1 with TRBJ2-3; 8 bases fit TRBD2. The CDR3 extends over 16 amino acids. Germline lookup yields CDR1 SGHRS and CDR2 YFSETQ. V was pared by 3 bases and J by 6 bases, with 12 bases of the junction left unmatched. The CDR3 loop is CASSSLSGGLSDTQYF. In nucleotides, the CDR3 is TGCGCCAGCAGCTCCCTTTCGGGGGGGCTTTCCGATACGCAGTATTTT.

For this clone: A read error may produce the germline difference seen at one junction end. The V gene is TRBV5-6, the J gene TRBJ2-4; TRBD1 or TRBD2 may be the D gene (5 bases each). This CDR3 region has 18 residues. Germline CDR1 is SGHDT and CDR2 is YYEEEE. For the CDR3, the DNA is TGTGCCAGCACCTTGAAAACCGGGACCTTCGATGGCAAAAACATTCAGTACTTC. It is translated as CASTLKTGTFDGKNIQYF.

The chain joins TRBV5-1 to TRBJ2-2, with unresolved D. With 6 bases removed from V and 1 base from J, the gap between germline ends came to 10 bases. The CDR3 has 14 residues. Per the germline V gene, CDR1 is SGHRS and CDR2 is YFSETQ. The CDR3 region is CASTRGQNTGELFF. The CDR3 bases are TGCGCCAGCACCAGAGGTCAGAACACCGGGGAGCTGTTTTTT.

This clone was recorded only once. The chain employs TRBV29-1 and TRBJ2-2, with 8 bases fitting TRBD2. Germline lookup yields CDR1 SQVTM and CDR2 ANQGSEA. The CDR3 extends over 14 amino acids. V was clipped by 7 bases and J by 3 bases; unmatched bases: 7. In DNA form, the CDR3 reads TGCAGCGCCAAAGCGGGGGCCTACACCGGGGAGCTGTTTTTT. Encoded protein: CSAKAGAYTGELFF.

This chain links TRBV14 with TRBJ2-3; no clear D gene. The CDR3 sequence is 11 residues long. V was clipped by 6 bases and J by 7 bases, with 8 bases between them. Germline CDR1 is SGHDN and CDR2 is FVKESK. The CDR3 nucleotides are TGTGCCAGCAGTCAGTTAAATACGCAGTATTTT. Translating gives CASSQLNTQYF.

The chain joins TRBV7-2 to TRBJ2-3; D is perhaps TRBD1 or TRBD2 (5 bases each). The CDR3 is 14 amino acids. V lost 0 bases, J lost 4 bases, and 8 bases lay in between. The germline CDR1 and CDR2 sequences are SGHTA and FQGNSA. CDR3 coding DNA: TGTGCCAGCAGCTTAGCCGTGGGGGCAGATACGCAGTATTTT. The encoded protein is CASSLAVGADTQYF.

This chain connects TRBV5-8 to TRBJ1-5, with D maybe TRBD1 (5 bases). V lost 2 bases to trimming and J lost 3 bases, with 12 bases between them. Looked up from germline, CDR1 is SGHTS and CDR2 is YDEGEE. The CDR3 consists of 15 residues. The CDR3 is CASSFGDGLNQPQHF. The CDR3 coding sequence is TGTGCCAGCAGCTTCGGGGACGGCCTCAATCAGCCCCAGCATTTT.

This chain connects TRBV10-3 to TRBJ1-2; D gene unclear. The CDR3 is 17 amino acids. The germline V and J ends were trimmed by 3 bases and 8 bases, with 25 bases remaining between them. CDR1 is ENHRY and CDR2 is SYGVKD in the germline V gene. CDR3 region: CAISDPGRTWGNSGYTF. CDR3 nucleotide sequence: TGTGCCATCAGTGACCCGGGCCGGACTTGGGGTAATTCGGGCTACACCTTC.

The chain is built from TRBV7-2 and TRBJ2-7; D may be TRBD2 (5 bases). The CDR3 sequence is 15 residues long. With 1 base removed from V and 3 bases from J, the gap between germline ends came to 13 bases. CDR1 and CDR2 from the germline V gene are SGHTA and FQGNSA. The CDR3 nucleotides read TGTGCCAGCAGCTTAGGGGGAGTCCCCTACTACGAGCAGTACTTC. It is translated as CASSLGGVPYYEQYF.

The chain is built from TRBV27 and TRBJ1-1; D is unresolved. Looked up from germline, CDR1 is MNHEY and CDR2 is SMNVEV (reference sequence). The V and J ends lost 5 bases and 3 bases respectively, with 19 bases between them. The CDR3 extends over 16 amino acids. CDR3 sequence: CASSIRRGRLYTEAFF. CDR3 nucleotides: TGTGCCAGCAGTATTCGTCGTGGCCGGCTATACACTGAAGCTTTCTTT.

V is TRBV5-4 and J is TRBJ2-1; possibly TRBD1 or TRBD2 for D (5 bases each). The CDR3 is made up of 16 amino acids. CDR1 SGHNT and CDR2 YYREEE come from the germline V gene (reference sequence). V gave up 4 bases and J gave up 4 bases, with 18 bases separating them. In nucleotides, the CDR3 is TGTGCCAGCAGCCCCGATTGGGACCCTACATACAATGAGCAGTTCTTC. It encodes CASSPDWDPTYNEQFF.

This clone was counted between two and nine times. This chain joins TRBV2 and TRBJ1-6, with D maybe TRBD1 (5 bases). Looked up from germline, CDR1 is SNHLY and CDR2 is FYNNEI. The CDR3 contains 14 residues. Trimming took 7 bases from V and 9 from J, leaving 16 bases between them. The CDR3 DNA follows: TGTGCCAGCATGCCCGGGACCAACAGTTCACCCCTCCACTTT. This translates into CASMPGTNSSPLHF.

This chain uses TRBV2 with TRBJ1-2; D is unresolved. Germline loops: CDR1 SNHLY, CDR2 FYNNEI. The CDR3 runs to 13 residues. Between the trimmed V and J ends, which lost 4 bases and 5 bases, there was a span of 11 bases. Here the CDR3 DNA reads TGTGCCAGCAGTGGGCGGGTCGCTTATGGCTACACCTTC. Encoded protein: CASSGRVAYGYTF.

This chain links TRBV9 with TRBJ2-3; 8 nucleotides match TRBD2. Trimming cost V 0 bases and J 8 bases; bases outside gene matches: 8. Germline lookup yields CDR1 SGDLS and CDR2 YYNGEE. The CDR3 extends over 15 amino acids. CDR3 DNA sequence: TGTGCCAGCAGCGTAGCTCCCGGGGGGGCCGGTACGCAGTATTTT. Amino acids: CASSVAPGGAGTQYF. The full variable domain, in which reference TRBV9 and TRBJ2-3 provide the parts outside the CDR3, is DSGVTQTPKHLITATGQRVTLRCSPRSGDLSVYWYQQSLDQGLQFLIQYYNGEERAKGNILERFSAQQFPDLHSELNLSSLELGDSALYFCASSVAPGGAGTQYFGPGTRLTVL.

The chain is built from TRBV19 and TRBJ1-3, with 7 bases aligning to TRBD1. This CDR3 has 14 amino acids. Germline values: CDR1 LNHDA, CDR2 SQIVND (reference sequence). The V and J ends lost 8 bases and 2 bases, in that order; junction bases with no gene match: 6. The CDR3 loop reads CASADRAAGNTIYF. The CDR3 coding sequence is TGTGCCAGTGCTGACAGGGCGGCTGGAAACACCATATATTTT.

The gene calls are TRBV5-6 and TRBJ2-5, with 7 bases aligning to TRBD2. V was clipped by 5 bases and J by 4 bases; unmatched bases: 5. In germline, CDR1 is SGHDT, CDR2 YYEEEE. This CDR3 is 13 amino acids long. This CDR3 reads CASSPGLGETQYF. Written as DNA, the CDR3 is TGTGCCAGCAGTCCAGGACTAGGAGAGACCCAGTACTTC.

The genes are TRBV5-1 and TRBJ1-5; D ambiguous. Germline-derived CDR1 and CDR2 are SGHRS and YFSETQ. The CDR3 runs to 15 residues. The V gene lost 0 bases and the J gene lost 0 bases, with 7 bases spanning the gap. DNA of the CDR3: TGCGCCAGCAGCTTGGACAGTAATAGCAATCAGCCCCAGCATTTT. This gives the protein CASSLDSNSNQPQHF.

The rearrangement joins TRBV28 to TRBJ1-2; no definite D call. Germline assignment: CDR1 MDHEN and CDR2 SYDVKM. V lost 4 bases and J 5 bases, leaving 14 bases between the germline ends. The CDR3 sequence is 14 residues long. This CDR3 is CASSSLSSPYGYTF. The DNA of the CDR3 is TGTGCCAGCAGTTCCCTGAGTAGCCCTTATGGCTACACCTTC.

This clone was seen once. The rearrangement uses TRBV6-5 and TRBJ1-4, with TRBD1 matching 9 bases. The length of the CDR3 is 15 residues. Germline CDR1 MNHEY, CDR2 SVGAGI. V shed 5 bases and J 8 bases; nucleotides not matched to a gene: 9. The CDR3 DNA reads TGTGCCAGCAGTAACCAACAGGGGGCGGGGGAAAAACTGTTTTTT. Residues: CASSNQQGAGEKLFF.

This sequence joins TRBV19 and TRBJ2-7; 8 positions agree with TRBD2. V lost 5 bases, J lost 2 bases, and 11 bases stayed unmatched. The germline gives CDR1 LNHDA, CDR2 SQIVND (reference sequence). The CDR3 has 16 residues. Here the CDR3 DNA reads TGTGCCAGTAGTCACTACTTGACGGGGGGGCCCTACGAGCAGTACTTC. Its protein is CASSHYLTGGPYEQYF.

This chain joins TRBV5-8 and TRBJ2-3; possible D gene TRBD1, 5 bases. V was trimmed by 0 bases and J by 3 bases, leaving 5 bases between them. This CDR3 comprises 13 residues. CDR1 is SGHTS, CDR2 YDEGEE, per germline. CDR3 nucleotides: TGTGCCAGCAGCTTGGAGGGGACAGATACGCAGTATTTT. Protein product: CASSLEGTDTQYF.

The rearrangement links TRBV18 to TRBJ2-5, with 10 positions matching TRBD1. V lost 4 bases, J lost 3 bases, and 2 bases stayed unmatched. The CDR3 runs 14 residues. CDR1 is KGHSH and CDR2 is LQKENI in the germline V gene. CDR3 amino acids: CASSRGTGEETQYF. The DNA of the CDR3 is TGTGCCAGCTCACGAGGGACAGGGGAAGAGACCCAGTACTTC.

The rearrangement uses TRBV7-2 and TRBJ2-1; D is undetermined. CDR3 size: 16 residues. The V end lost 0 bases, the J end lost 3 bases, and 12 bases lay between the germline ends. Looked up from germline, CDR1 is SGHTA and CDR2 is FQGNSA. CDR3 region: CASSLARRHFYNEQFF. As DNA, the CDR3 is TGTGCCAGCAGCTTAGCGCGGAGACACTTCTACAATGAGCAGTTCTTC.

This clone showed up just once. J is TRBJ2-3 and V is TRBV9; D call uncertain. From germline, CDR1 is SGDLS and CDR2 YYNGEE. The CDR3 loop spans 14 amino acids. V was shortened by 4 bases and J by 0 bases, with 9 bases between the two germline ends. The CDR3 bases are TGTGCCAGCAGCCCGGGTGGGAGCACAGATACGCAGTATTTT. Its translation is CASSPGGSTDTQYF.

The genes are TRBV19 and TRBJ1-2; 7 bases align to TRBD1. Germline V gives CDR1 LNHDA, CDR2 SQIVND (reference sequence). The V segment lost 7 bases and the J segment 4 bases; nucleotides outside the gene matches: 6. The CDR3 contains 13 residues. The CDR3 loop reads CASTTNRGYGYTF. The CDR3, as DNA: TGTGCCAGTACTACAAACAGGGGCTATGGCTACACCTTC.